A single TCR beta chain is shown here with its context. Its antigen is not yet known. Base qualities are not provided; no much larger clone lies one nucleotide away. Using the deep immunoSEQ assay, TCR CDR3 regions were amplified from genomic DNA by multiplex PCR. Genomic DNA extracted from each cell subset was distributed evenly over all wells of several immunoSEQ 96-well plates, and each plate served as one replicate. For sorted subsets, 200 to 250 ng of genomic DNA, equivalent to 30,000 or so T cell genomes, went into each replicate PCR. Purified libraries were quantified with a Qubit 3.0 fluorometer, sized on a Bioanalyzer 2100, and re-quantified with the KAPA Library Quantification kit. Each immunoSEQ 96-well plate was sequenced on its own single-read 150-cycle Illumina NextSeq 550 flow cell. Processing in the source paper ran as follows. Because only junctional sequences without quality scores were contained in the immunoSEQ output, filtering matching that applied to full-length reads could not be performed. Sequences were annotated with PyIR, a Python wrapper for IgBLAST v1.9, using IMGT germline references to assign V/J genes and CDR3. Reads were filtered out if the reads had weak V/J assignments (E-value above 1e-6), no CDR3, stop codons, out-of-frame junctions, or ambiguous translated residues. A V3J clonotype was defined by an identical inferred V gene, J gene, and CDR3 amino acid sequence. To compute the percentage overlap between repertoires, the number of shared unique clonotypes was divided by the size of the smaller repertoire. Richness of each repertoire was evaluated using RTK rarefaction, the Chao1 estimator, and Recon v2.1 estimates of unobserved clonotypes. OLGA was used to compute generation probabilities for all TCRbeta clonotypes that the gDNA method yielded from a handful of donors. TCRdb provides this immuneACCESS table in a form limited to in-frame rearrangements. Some clones are lacking; in checked studies, under half of them reflect an unresolved V gene, and why the rest are absent is not known. V, J and clone size are those of that table, while D and trimming were read from the DNA. Across this sample there are under 1,100,000 clones, with around 75% seen only once. Roughly 1.5% of the sample lies in the top ten.

The donors were healthy, HIV-negative adults with no recently reported acute infections or vaccinations. Every donor was a Caucasian adult residing in Nashville, Tennessee, USA. CD4+ T cells were enriched by magnetic negative selection; naive cells were then positively selected on CD45RA, and the negative fraction formed the memory subset. After blood collection by leukapheresis, PBMCs were isolated using Ficoll-Histopaque density gradient centrifugation and then cryopreserved in the vapor phase of liquid nitrogen. Analytical flow cytometry was used to check the purity and quantity of every magnetically sorted T cell population. Genomic DNA was isolated from every sorted fraction and measured by UV absorbance on a Nanodrop 2000c. This sample was included in a study of shared clonotypes between healthy human individuals (dated by TCRdb to 2019 to 2021). For context, the study as a whole: A few men and a couple of women, aged 18 to 49 years, made up the cohort. The study deeply sequenced blood TCR repertoires of five healthy adults to estimate repertoire size and the extent of clonotype sharing between individuals. Libraries were prepared and TCR repertoires were sequenced by different laboratories using diverse techniques, in order to increase sequencing depth and limit assay-specific biases. For each donor, CD4 naive and CD4 memory were each run on three plates, CD8 naive on two plates, and CD8 memory on one plate. Between about 0.8 and 8.9 billion PBMCs per donor were obtained by leukapheresis.

Inclusive of the bounding cysteine and phenylalanine, the CDR3 is 13 residues long. Only CDR3 DNA remains: 39 bases, in frame from the first base. V loses 5 bases at its end and J loses 5 bases; junction bases beyond the gene matches: 1. CDR1 is given as ENHRY and CDR2 as SYGVKD, both from the germline V gene. Overall study results and their limits: Sampling was limited to blood, and TCR repertoires in tissue likely differ from TCR repertoires in blood. Incomplete sequencing was indicated by rarefaction of sorted-subset datasets, despite the large sequencing depth. Pairwise subsampling led to the expectation that sequencing depth would affect the degree of clonotype sharing among donors. Larger estimated clonotype richness was generally found for naive subsets than for memory subsets. Compared with non-shared clonotypes, the clonotypes found in all four sorted-subset donors had higher generation probabilities. The genetic and exposure-history diversity represented was limited by the small number of donors. When a handful of donors were compared, the shared fraction of clonotypes was around 5.1% for naive CD4, less than 4% for naive CD8, about 2.5% for memory CD4, and roughly 0.4% for memory CD8.

This TCR derives from a man younger than 35 in good health. The sequence joins TRBV10-3 to TRBJ1-4, with 8 central nucleotides matching TRBD1. Source material: memory CD4+ T cells sorted from blood. What this sample's cell subset or site label stands for: CD45RA-negative fraction. The CDR3 has the sequence CAISRQGNEKLFF. The nucleotide sequence reads as follows: TGTGCCATCAGTCGACAGGGGAATGAAAAACTGTTTTTT.